Reported below is one T cell receptor (beta chain). Its antigen is not known. Trimming removed 1 base from V and 8 bases from J, with 14 bases in between. From germline, CDR1 is MGHRA and CDR2 YSYEKL. This CDR3 contains 14 residues. The data stem from a study of immune evolution from preneoplasia to lung adenocarcinoma. TCRdb's copy holds only in-frame clones and misses some; the assay was immunoSEQ multiplex PCR. The top ten hold 8.5% of the sample, which has roughly 3,200 clones, about four fifths seen once. General study points: Clonality was highest in normal lung, lower in later-stage lesions apparently. Top clone frequencies peaked in normal lung, apparently declining through invasive adenocarcinoma.

H&E slides confirmed each diagnosis, reviewed by two pathologists independently. The TCR originated in a person between 65 and 79 years old with lung adenocarcinoma. The chain links TRBV4-1 to TRBJ1-2; D might be TRBD1 (5 bases). Sequences were obtained from FFPE adjacent normal lung tissue. CDR3: CASSQVTSGGGYTF. The CDR3 nucleotides read TGCGCCAGCAGCCAAGTCACTTCCGGGGGAGGCTACACCTTC.